These 19 T cell receptor beta chains originate from one sample sequenced in a study of T cells in Graves' hyperthyroidism and ophthalmopathy. TCR beta CDR3 regions were amplified from RNA. The study used the HTBI primer set for a first-round RT-PCR of the TCR CDR3. TCRdb fed the multiplex PCR reads into MiXCR, producing one record per CDR3 protein. The sample consists of about 210,000 distinct CDR3 sequences, roughly 17% of them appearing once. The source material was blood. Receptors were obtained from a man in his fifties with Graves' hyperthyroidism.

The chain combines TRBV18 with TRBJ2-1; TRBD2 is a possible D gene (5 bases). The CDR3 loop spans 16 amino acids. V was shortened by 2 bases and J by 0 bases, with 11 bases between the two germline ends. CDR1 is KGHSH and CDR2 is LQKENI in the germline V gene. CDR3 coding DNA: TGTGCCAGCTCACCAATTCTAGCAGGCTCCTACAATGAGCAGTTCTTC. Translation gives CASSPILAGSYNEQFF.

This clonotype was seen a handful of times. This chain links TRBV18 with TRBJ2-3; D is ambiguous. Between the trimmed V and J ends, which lost 6 bases and 7 bases, there was a span of 11 bases. The CDR3 is made up of 12 amino acids. Germline values: CDR1 KGHSH, CDR2 LQKENI. CDR3 protein: CASSPSVNTQYF. The CDR3 DNA follows: TGTGCCAGCTCCCCCTCAGTAAATACGCAGTATTTT.

This clonotype was counted at least ten times. The rearrangement joins TRBV20-1 to TRBJ1-2; D not certain. Germline V gene data show CDR1 as DFQATT and CDR2 as SNEGSKA (reference sequence). The CDR3 loop spans 15 amino acids. The V end lost 2 bases, the J end lost 4 bases, and 17 bases lay between the germline ends. The DNA for the CDR3 is TGCAGTGCTAGACCGATTCCGGGCAACCGCTATGGCTACACCTTC. Residues: CSARPIPGNRYGYTF.

V and J are TRBV7-2 and TRBJ1-1, with D unresolved. CDR1 SGHTA and CDR2 FQGNSA come from the germline V gene. The CDR3 runs 15 residues. V lost 1 base and J lost 0, with 9 bases in between. The CDR3 spells CASSLGLGVNTEAFF. The CDR3 DNA follows: TGTGCCAGCAGCTTAGGGTTAGGTGTGAACACTGAAGCTTTCTTT.

This clonotype was seen only a few times. This rearrangement joins TRBV6-1 to TRBJ2-3; D remains ambiguous. The CDR3 is made up of 15 amino acids. Germline CDR1 MNHNS, CDR2 SASEGT. Trimming stripped 2 bases from V and 1 base from J, with 10 bases between. The CDR3: CASSEKTEGTDTQYF. The CDR3 bases are TGTGCCAGCAGTGAAAAAACGGAAGGCACAGATACGCAGTATTTT.

About this clonotype: A much larger clone differs by one base, so this may be a read error. This chain uses TRBV20-1 with TRBJ1-1; D unclear. Trimming cost V 6 bases and J 6 bases, with 23 bases left between them. This CDR3 region has 15 residues. CDR1 DFQATT and CDR2 SNEGSKA come from the germline V gene (reference sequence). DNA for the CDR3: TGCAGTGCCCCAAGCCCGGGATCTTCCGGTGCTGAAGCTTTCTTT. Amino acid sequence: CSAPSPGSSGAEAFF.

This clonotype was seen at least ten times. This chain connects TRBV11-2 to TRBJ2-3, with D unresolved. Trimming removed 0 bases at V and 1 base at J, with 5 bases between. Germline CDR1 is SGHAT and CDR2 is FQNNGV. The CDR3 runs to 14 residues. CDR3 DNA sequence: TGTGCCAGCAGCTTAGACAGACGCACAGATACGCAGTATTTT. It is translated as CASSLDRRTDTQYF. The full variable domain, its missing parts supplied by reference TRBV11-2 and TRBJ2-3, is EAGVAQSPRYKIIEKRQSVAFWCNPISGHATLYWYQQILGQGPKLLIQFQNNGVVDDSQLPKDRFSAERLKGVDSTLKIQPAKLEDSAVYLCASSLDRRTDTQYFGPGTRLTVL.

Concerning this clonotype: With a much larger clone just one base away, this may be a read error. The chain employs TRBV12-3 or TRBV12-4 and TRBJ1-4; no reliable D call. This CDR3 is built from 14 residues. The CDR3 DNA reads as TGTGCCAGCAGCCCCCTGAGGCGTGGTGAAAAACTGTCTTTT. This encodes CASSPLRRGEKLSF.

This clonotype was counted at least ten times. The rearrangement joins TRBV4-2 to TRBJ2-7; 8 nucleotides align to TRBD2. CDR1 is LGHNA and CDR2 is YNFKEQ in the germline V gene. The length of the CDR3 is 16 residues. V trimming: 3 bases; J trimming: 0 bases; junction bases outside the gene matches: 7. CDR3: CASSHVKRGSSYEQYF. Here the CDR3 DNA reads TGTGCCAGCAGCCATGTTAAGCGGGGGAGCTCCTACGAGCAGTACTTC.

This clonotype was counted between two and nine times. The J gene is TRBJ1-2, the V gene TRBV18, with 9 positions matching TRBD1. The junction had 7 bases not matched to a gene; V was cut back by 6 bases and J by 8 bases. The germline V gene has CDR1 KGHSH and CDR2 LQKENI. The CDR3 sequence is 13 residues long. CDR3 amino acids: CASSVDRGEGYTF. The DNA for the CDR3 is TGTGCCAGCTCGGTCGACAGGGGGGAAGGCTACACCTTC. Full variable domain (remainder filled in from reference TRBV18 and TRBJ1-2): NAGVMQNPRHLVRRRGQEARLRCSPMKGHSHVYWYRQLPEEGLKFMVYLQKENIIDESGMPKERFSAEFPKEGPSILRIQQVVRGDSAAYFCASSVDRGEGYTFGSGTRLTVV.

This clonotype was observed many times. This rearrangement joins TRBV27 to TRBJ2-3; maybe TRBD2 (5 bases). CDR3 length equals 16 residues. Trimming left V 6 bases short and J 9 bases short, with 25 bases between. Germline loops: CDR1 MNHEY, CDR2 SMNVEV (reference sequence). This chain's CDR3 is CASSTLTRDGVETQYF. The DNA for the CDR3 is TGTGCCAGCAGCACTCTAACTAGAGACGGTGTTGAAACGCAGTATTTT.

The table lists this clonotype with many counts. The chain couples TRBV6-1 to TRBJ2-1; TRBD2 matches 7 bases. Germline loops: CDR1 MNHNS, CDR2 SASEGT. The CDR3 sequence is 15 residues long. V shed 5 bases, J shed 7 bases, and the junction held 11 bases outside the gene matches. CDR3 sequence: CASSTLAGQRNEQFF. CDR3 bases: TGTGCCAGCAGTACGTTAGCGGGCCAAAGGAATGAGCAGTTCTTC.

This clonotype was recorded a few times. The gene calls are TRBV11-2 and TRBJ2-3; 11 bases are shared with TRBD2. Germline values: CDR1 SGHAT, CDR2 FQNNGV. The CDR3 sequence is 15 residues long. The ends lost 4 bases at V and 4 bases at J; junction bases unmatched: 4. The CDR3: CASSSSGRWADTQYF. The CDR3 DNA is TGTGCCAGCAGCTCTAGCGGGAGGTGGGCAGATACGCAGTATTTT.

About this clonotype itself: A much larger clone lies one base from this, so it may be a read error. This chain joins TRBV11-2 and TRBJ2-1; perhaps TRBD1 as D (5 bases). The CDR3 is made up of 13 amino acids. CDR1 is SGHAT, CDR2 FQNNGV, per germline. CDR3 nucleotides: TGTGCCAGCACCCCCGACAGATACAATGAGCAGCTCTTC. It is translated as CASTPDRYNEQLF.

In the case of this clonotype: This may come from a read error, since a much larger clone is one base off. The V and J genes are TRBV18 and TRBJ2-5, with 7 nucleotides matching TRBD1. TRBJ2-1 matches the DNA end more closely, so the J call is doubtful. CDR3 size: 13 residues. Germline loops: CDR1 KGHSH, CDR2 LQKENI. The CDR3 is CASSVDRARSQFF. The CDR3 nucleotides are TGTGCCAGCTCAGTCGACAGGGCAAGGAGCCAGTTCTTC.

CDR3 amino acids: CASSQRPNHYNEQFF. The CDR3 region has the DNA TGTGCCAGCAGCCAAAGACCGAACCACTACAATGAGCAGTTCTTC. The chain recombines TRBV3-1 with TRBJ2-1; D is ambiguous. The CDR3 runs 15 residues. V was clipped by 2 bases and J by 3 bases, with 11 bases between them. Germline CDR1 reads LGHDT; CDR2 reads YNNKEL (reference sequence).

This clonotype was counted many times. The V gene is TRBV2, the J gene TRBJ2-5, with D possibly matching TRBD1 (6 bases). V gave up 8 bases and J gave up 0 bases, with 7 bases separating them. The CDR3 is made up of 12 amino acids. Germline assignment: CDR1 SNHLY and CDR2 FYNNEI. In nucleotides, the CDR3 is TGTGCCAGCTCAGGGGACCAAGAGACCCAGTACTTC. Translation: CASSGDQETQYF. The variable domain in full, with the rest retrieved from reference TRBV2 and TRBJ2-5, is EPEVTQTPSHQVTQMGQEVILRCVPISNHLYFYWYRQILGQKVEFLVSFYNNEISEKSEIFDDQFSVERPDGSNFTLKIRSTKLEDSAMYFCASSGDQETQYFGPGTRLLVL.

V usage is TRBV12-3 or TRBV12-4 and J usage is TRBJ2-1, with a weak D call TRBD2 (5 bases). The CDR3 is made up of 14 amino acids. Trimming pared 3 bases from V and 0 bases from J, leaving 6 bases between. CDR3: CASSFSDSYNEQFF. As DNA, the CDR3 is TGTGCCAGCAGTTTTAGCGACTCCTACAATGAGCAGTTCTTC.

Many counts were recorded for this clonotype. The chain has TRBV5-8 and TRBJ2-3; tentatively, D is TRBD1 or TRBD2 (5 bases each). There are 12 residues in the CDR3. Trimming took off 5 bases at V and 7 bases at J, with 11 bases between the two ends. The V gene's germline CDR1 is SGHTS and CDR2 YDEGEE. Here the CDR3 reads CASRRDGYTQYF. CDR3 in DNA: TGTGCCAGCAGAAGGGACGGCTATACGCAGTATTTT. The whole variable domain, remainder taken from reference TRBV5-8 and TRBJ2-3, is EAGVTQSPTHLIKTRGQQATLRCSPISGHTSVYWYQQALGLGLQFLLWYDEGEERNRGNFPPRFSGRQFPNYSSELNVNALELEDSALYLCASRRDGYTQYFGPGTRLTVL.